This is a list of T cell receptor beta chains from one sample in a study of T cell responses to AZD1222 COVID-19 vaccine. Measured with immunoSEQ multiplex PCR; TCRdb has only the in-frame clones, and not every one. The sample lists roughly 77,000 clones; roughly 90% were seen once. The sample consisted of peripheral blood, taken 28 days after the second AZD1222 dose. The source is an adult who received the AZD1222 COVID-19 vaccine. Each CDR3 is given with its conserved first and last residue. The order of the fields is clone size, J gene, V gene, D gene, CDR3 DNA, CDR3 protein. A D gene is named only where the DNA matches it firmly. Size is omitted from some rows. Given values are once, few, many or a class for expanded clones.

. | TRBJ2-5 | TRBV7-6 | . | TGTGCCAGCAGCTTAGTTTCCAGGGTCCAAGAGACCCAGTACTTC | CASSLVSRVQETQYF
. | TRBJ2-2 | TRBV19 | TRBD1 | TGTGCCAGTAGTATGGGACAGGGGACCGGGGAGCTGTTTTTT | CASSMGQGTGELFF
. | TRBJ2-1 | TRBV13 | TRBD2 | TGTGCCAGCAGCTCCCGGACTAGCGGAAACTACAATGAGCAGTTCTTC | CASSSRTSGNYNEQFF
once | TRBJ1-3 | TRBV10-3 | . | TGTGCCATCAGTGAAGGGCAGGGCGGCGGGTACACCATATATTTT | CAISEGQGGGYTIYF
. | TRBJ1-2 | TRBV29-1 | . | TGCAGCGTTGAGGTCAGGGTAAACTATGGCTACACCTTC | CSVEVRVNYGYTF
. | TRBJ1-2 | TRBV6-5 | . | TGTGCCAGCAGTTACGACAGAGTTAACTATGGCTACACCTTC | CASSYDRVNYGYTF
. | TRBJ1-2 | TRBV13 | . | TGTGCCAGCAGCAATACTAACTATGGCTACACCTTC | CASSNTNYGYTF
. | TRBJ1-2 | TRBV3-1/TRBV3-2 | . | TGTGCCAGCAGCCAAGAACCACAGGGATTCTATGGCTACACCTTC | CASSQEPQGFYGYTF
. | TRBJ1-3 | TRBV5-1 | . | TGCGCCAGCAGCTTAGCAACGGGAAACTCTGGAAACACCATATATTTT | CASSLATGNSGNTIYF
once | TRBJ2-2 | TRBV19 | . | TGTGCCAGTAGTTCACCCTTAGGGGTTGGGGGAAACACCGGGGAGCTGTTTTTT | CASSSPLGVGGNTGELFF